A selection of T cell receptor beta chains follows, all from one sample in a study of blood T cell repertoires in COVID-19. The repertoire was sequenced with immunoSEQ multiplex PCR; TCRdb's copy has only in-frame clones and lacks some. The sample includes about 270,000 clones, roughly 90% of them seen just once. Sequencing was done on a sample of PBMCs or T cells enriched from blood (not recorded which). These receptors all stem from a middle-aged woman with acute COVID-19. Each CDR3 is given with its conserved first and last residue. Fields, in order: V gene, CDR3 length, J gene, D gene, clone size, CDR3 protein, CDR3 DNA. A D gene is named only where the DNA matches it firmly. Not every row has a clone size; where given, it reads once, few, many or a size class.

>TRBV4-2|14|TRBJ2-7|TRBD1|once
CASSPGQGRGEQYF
TGTGCCAGCAGCCCGGGACAGGGGAGGGGCGAGCAGTACTTC
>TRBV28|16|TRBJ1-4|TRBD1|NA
CASSTPRTGLNEKLFF
TGTGCCAGCAGTACCCCACGGACAGGACTTAATGAAAAACTGTTTTTT
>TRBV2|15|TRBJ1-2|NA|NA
CASSEDRGANYGYTF
TGTGCCAGCAGTGAAGACCGCGGAGCCAACTATGGCTACACCTTC
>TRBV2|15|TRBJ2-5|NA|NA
CASTRGLTNQETQYF
TGTGCCAGCACTCGGGGGTTGACTAATCAAGAGACCCAGTACTTC
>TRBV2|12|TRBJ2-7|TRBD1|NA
CAIRQGTYEQYF
TGTGCCATTCGACAGGGAACCTACGAGCAGTACTTC
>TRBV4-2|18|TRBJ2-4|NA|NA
CASSQITSPLLAKNIQYF
TGTGCCAGCAGCCAAATAACGTCCCCTCTACTAGCCAAAAACATTCAGTACTTC
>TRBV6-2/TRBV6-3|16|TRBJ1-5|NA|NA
CASSYGRTAVNQPQHF
TGTGCCAGCAGTTATGGCAGGACAGCCGTCAATCAGCCCCAGCATTTT
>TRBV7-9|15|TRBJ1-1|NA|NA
CASSLAGRGYTEAFF
TGTGCCAGCAGCTTAGCTGGCAGGGGCTACACTGAAGCTTTCTTT
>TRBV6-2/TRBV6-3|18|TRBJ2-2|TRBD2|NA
CASSYRGLAGAVTGELFF
TGTGCCAGCAGTTACAGAGGACTAGCGGGAGCGGTCACCGGGGAGCTGTTTTTT
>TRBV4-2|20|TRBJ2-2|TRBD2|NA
CASSQQLPGLAAAEDGELFF
TGTGCCAGCAGCCAGCAACTCCCGGGACTAGCGGCTGCCGAGGACGGGGAGCTGTTTTTT
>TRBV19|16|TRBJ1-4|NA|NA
CASSNVWQGSWEKLFF
TGTGCCAGTAGTAACGTATGGCAGGGGAGTTGGGAAAAACTGTTTTTT
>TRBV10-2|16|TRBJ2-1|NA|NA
CASSALAQRVNNEQFF
TGCGCCAGCAGTGCGTTAGCCCAGAGGGTTAACAATGAGCAGTTCTTC
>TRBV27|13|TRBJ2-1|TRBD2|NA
CASREGGYNEQFF
TGTGCCAGCCGGGAGGGTGGGTACAATGAGCAGTTCTTC
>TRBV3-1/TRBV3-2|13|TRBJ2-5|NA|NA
CASSQDSGETQYF
TGTGCCAGCAGCCAAGATAGCGGAGAGACCCAGTACTTC
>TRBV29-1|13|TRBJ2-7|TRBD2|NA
CSARGGGTYEQYF
TGCAGCGCCCGGGGGGGAGGGACCTACGAGCAGTACTTC
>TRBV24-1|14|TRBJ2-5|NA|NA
CATSDPGGSETQYF
TGTGCCACCAGTGACCCTGGGGGGTCGGAGACCCAGTACTTC
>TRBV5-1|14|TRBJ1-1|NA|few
CASTREHANTEAFF
TGCGCCAGTACCCGGGAACATGCGAACACTGAAGCTTTCTTT
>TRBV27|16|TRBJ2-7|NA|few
CASSTSLVGLRGEQYF
TGTGCCAGCAGTACTAGCTTGGTTGGGCTTAGGGGCGAGCAGTACTTC
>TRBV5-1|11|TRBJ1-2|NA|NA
CASSHYSGYTF
TGCGCCAGCAGCCACTACTCCGGCTACACCTTC
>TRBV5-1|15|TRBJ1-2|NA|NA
CASSLAIGANYGYTF
TGCGCCAGCAGCTTGGCGATAGGGGCTAACTATGGCTACACCTTC
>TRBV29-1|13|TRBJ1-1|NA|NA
CSVEGGGHTEAFF
TGCAGCGTTGAAGGGGGAGGGCACACTGAAGCTTTCTTT
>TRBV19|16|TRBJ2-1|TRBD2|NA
CASSILSSGKNNEQFF
TGTGCCAGTAGTATCTTGTCTAGCGGGAAAAACAATGAGCAGTTCTTC
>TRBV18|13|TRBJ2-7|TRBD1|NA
CASSPGQDYEQYF
TGTGCCAGCTCACCGGGACAGGACTACGAGCAGTACTTC
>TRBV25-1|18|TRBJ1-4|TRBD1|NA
CASSDPGTGAFQSEKLFF
TGTGCCAGCAGTGACCCCGGGACAGGGGCGTTTCAGTCAGAAAAACTGTTTTTT
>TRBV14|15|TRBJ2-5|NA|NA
CASSQALGAQETQYF
TGTGCCAGCAGCCAAGCGTTGGGGGCCCAAGAGACCCAGTACTTC
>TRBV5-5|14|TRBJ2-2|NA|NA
CASSLSLSTGELFF
TGTGCCAGCAGCTTGTCACTGAGCACCGGGGAGCTGTTTTTT
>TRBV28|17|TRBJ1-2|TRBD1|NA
CASSSLLAGGRLYGYTF
TGTGCCAGCAGTTCCCTGCTCGCAGGGGGTCGCCTCTATGGCTACACCTTC